This paragraph reports one TCR beta chain. Time point here: newly diagnosed GD, antithyroid drugs for less than 3 months. The TCR library was prepared using RNA isolated from PBMCs. Arm-PCR with iRepertoire HTBI primers amplified the CDR3 regions for these TCR beta libraries. TCRdb reanalysed the multiplex PCR reads using MiXCR and keeps one entry per CDR3 protein. The repertoire holds more than 400,000 distinct CDR3 sequences, with 15% to 20% as singletons. The sample belongs to a study of regulatory T cells in long-lasting Graves disease. The CDR3 covers 14 residues. V gave up 2 bases and J gave up 6 bases, with 13 bases separating them. Germline V gene sequence: CDR1 SGHRS, CDR2 YFSETQ. These sequences were also reported in another study, on T cells in Graves' hyperthyroidism and ophthalmopathy. From that paper: Newly diagnosed hyperthyroidism, duration under 2 months, in patients aged 18 to 65.

This TCR was recovered from a man aged 35 to 55 with Graves disease. The chain has TRBV5-1 and TRBJ2-3; tentative D call: TRBD1 (6 bases). This specimen consisted of peripheral blood mononuclear cells (PBMCs), obtained at new diagnosis, from a patient treated with antithyroid drugs. CDR3 sequence reads: CASSFLGAGDTQYF. The CDR3, as DNA: TGCGCCAGCAGCTTTTTGGGGGCTGGGGATACGCAGTATTTT. The variable domain in full, with the rest retrieved from reference TRBV5-1 and TRBJ2-3, is KAGVTQTPRYLIKTRGQQVTLSCSPISGHRSVSWYQQTPGQGLQFLFEYFSETQRNKGNFPGRFSGRQFSNSRSEMNVSTLELGDSALYLCASSFLGAGDTQYFGPGTRLTVL.